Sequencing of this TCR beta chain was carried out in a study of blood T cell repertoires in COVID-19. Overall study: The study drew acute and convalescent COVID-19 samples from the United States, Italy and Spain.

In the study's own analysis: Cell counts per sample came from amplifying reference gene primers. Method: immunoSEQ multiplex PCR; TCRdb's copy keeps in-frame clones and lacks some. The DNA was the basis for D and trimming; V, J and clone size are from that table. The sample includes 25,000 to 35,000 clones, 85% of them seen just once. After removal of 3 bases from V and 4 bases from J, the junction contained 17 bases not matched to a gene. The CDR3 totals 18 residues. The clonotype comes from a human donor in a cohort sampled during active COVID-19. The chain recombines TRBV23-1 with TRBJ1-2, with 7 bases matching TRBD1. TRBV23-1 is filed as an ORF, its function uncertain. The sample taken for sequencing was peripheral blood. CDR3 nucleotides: TGCGCCAGCAGTCACCCCTTTCCCGGGACAGTAGACCTCTATGGCTACACCTTC. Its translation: CASSHPFPGTVDLYGYTF.